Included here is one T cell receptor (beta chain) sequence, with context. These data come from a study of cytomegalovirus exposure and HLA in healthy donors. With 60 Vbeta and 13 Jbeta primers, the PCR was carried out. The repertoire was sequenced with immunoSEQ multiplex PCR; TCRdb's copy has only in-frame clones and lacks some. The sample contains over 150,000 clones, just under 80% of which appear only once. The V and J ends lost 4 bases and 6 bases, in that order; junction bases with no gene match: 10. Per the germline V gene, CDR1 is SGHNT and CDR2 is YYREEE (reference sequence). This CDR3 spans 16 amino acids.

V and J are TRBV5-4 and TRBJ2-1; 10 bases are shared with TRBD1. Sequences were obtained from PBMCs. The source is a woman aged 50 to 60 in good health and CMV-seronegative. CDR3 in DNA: TGTGCCAGCAGCAGCTCGGACAGGGGGGCCTTCAATGAGCAGTTCTTC. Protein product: CASSSSDRGAFNEQFF.